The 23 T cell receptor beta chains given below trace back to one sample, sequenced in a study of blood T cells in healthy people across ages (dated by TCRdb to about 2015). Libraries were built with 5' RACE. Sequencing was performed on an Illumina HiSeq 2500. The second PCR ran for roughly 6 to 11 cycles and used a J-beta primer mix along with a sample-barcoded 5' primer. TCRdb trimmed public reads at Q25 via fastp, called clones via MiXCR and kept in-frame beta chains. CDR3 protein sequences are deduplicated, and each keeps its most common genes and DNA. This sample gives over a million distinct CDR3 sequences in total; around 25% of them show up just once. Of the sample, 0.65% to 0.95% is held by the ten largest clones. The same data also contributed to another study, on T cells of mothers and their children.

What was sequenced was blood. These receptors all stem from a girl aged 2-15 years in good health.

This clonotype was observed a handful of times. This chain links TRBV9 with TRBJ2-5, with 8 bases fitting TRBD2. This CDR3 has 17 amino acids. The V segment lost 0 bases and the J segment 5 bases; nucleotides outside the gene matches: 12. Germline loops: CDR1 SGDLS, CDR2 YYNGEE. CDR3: CASSVGVREGGVETQYF. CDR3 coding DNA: TGTGCCAGCAGCGTAGGGGTCCGGGAGGGAGGAGTGGAGACCCAGTACTTC.

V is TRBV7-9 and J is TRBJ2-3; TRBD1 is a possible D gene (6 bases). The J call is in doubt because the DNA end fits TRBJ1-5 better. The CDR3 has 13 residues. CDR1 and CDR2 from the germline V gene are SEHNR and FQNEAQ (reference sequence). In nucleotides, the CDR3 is TGTGCCAGCAGCTTATCAGGGGCAGATACGCAGCATTTT. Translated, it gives CASSLSGADTQHF.

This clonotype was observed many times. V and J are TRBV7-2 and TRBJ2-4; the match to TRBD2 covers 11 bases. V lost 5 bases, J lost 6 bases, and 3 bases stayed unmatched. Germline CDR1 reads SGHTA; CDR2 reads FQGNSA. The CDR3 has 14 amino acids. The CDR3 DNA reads TGTGCCAGCAGCCCTAGCGGGAGGTTAAACATTCAGTACTTC. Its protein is CASSPSGRLNIQYF.

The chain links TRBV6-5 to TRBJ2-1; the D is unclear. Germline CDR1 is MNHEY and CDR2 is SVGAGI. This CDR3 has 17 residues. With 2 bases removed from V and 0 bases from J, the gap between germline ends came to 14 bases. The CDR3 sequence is CASSYDRALSSYNEQFF. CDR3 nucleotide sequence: TGTGCCAGCAGTTACGATAGGGCTTTAAGCTCCTACAATGAGCAGTTCTTC.

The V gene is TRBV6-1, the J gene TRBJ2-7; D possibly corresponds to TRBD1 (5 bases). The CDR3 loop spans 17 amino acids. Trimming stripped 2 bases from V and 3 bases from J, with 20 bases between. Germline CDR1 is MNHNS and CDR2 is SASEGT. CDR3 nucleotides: TGTGCCAGCAGTGAAAATAGGGTGACAGTACCTTACTACGAGCAGTACTTC. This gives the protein CASSENRVTVPYYEQYF.

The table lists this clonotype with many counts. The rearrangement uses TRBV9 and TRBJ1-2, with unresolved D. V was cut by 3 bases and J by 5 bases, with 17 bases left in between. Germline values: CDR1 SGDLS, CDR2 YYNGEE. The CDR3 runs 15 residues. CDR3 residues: CASSALQGILYGYTF. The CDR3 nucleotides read TGTGCCAGCAGCGCACTTCAAGGGATTCTTTATGGCTACACCTTC.

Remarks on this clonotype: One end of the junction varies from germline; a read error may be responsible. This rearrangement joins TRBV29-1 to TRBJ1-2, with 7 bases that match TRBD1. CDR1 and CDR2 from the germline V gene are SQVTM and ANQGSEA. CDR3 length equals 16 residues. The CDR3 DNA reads TGCAGCGTTGAGGAAAGCTCGGGACAGACTAACTATAGCTACACCTTC. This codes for CSVEESSGQTNYSYTF.

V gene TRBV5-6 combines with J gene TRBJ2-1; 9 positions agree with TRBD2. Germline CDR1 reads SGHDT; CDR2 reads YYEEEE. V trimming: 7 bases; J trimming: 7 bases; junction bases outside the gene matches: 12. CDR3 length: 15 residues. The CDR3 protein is CASLGIGLAGNEQFF. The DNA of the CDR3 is TGTGCCAGCTTGGGGATAGGGCTAGCGGGGAATGAGCAGTTCTTC.

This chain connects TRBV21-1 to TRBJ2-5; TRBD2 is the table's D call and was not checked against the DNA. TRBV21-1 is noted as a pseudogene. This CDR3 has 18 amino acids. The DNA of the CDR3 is TGTGCCAGCAGCCCCCCCCAGGGACTAGTGGTTTTGGGAGAGACCCAGTACTTC. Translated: CASSPPQGLVVLGETQYF.

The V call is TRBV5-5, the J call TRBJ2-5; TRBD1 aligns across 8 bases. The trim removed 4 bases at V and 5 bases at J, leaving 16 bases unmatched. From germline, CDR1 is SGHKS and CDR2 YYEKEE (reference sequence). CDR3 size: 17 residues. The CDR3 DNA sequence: TGTGCCAGCAGCCCTGGAAGATACAGGGGGAATATGGAGACCCAGTACTTC. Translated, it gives CASSPGRYRGNMETQYF.

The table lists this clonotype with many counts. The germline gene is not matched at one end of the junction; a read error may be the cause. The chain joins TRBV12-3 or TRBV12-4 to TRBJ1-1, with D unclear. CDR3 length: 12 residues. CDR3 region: CASSLGTTEAFF. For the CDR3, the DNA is TGTGCCAGCAGCTTAGGAACCACTGAAGCTTTCTTT.

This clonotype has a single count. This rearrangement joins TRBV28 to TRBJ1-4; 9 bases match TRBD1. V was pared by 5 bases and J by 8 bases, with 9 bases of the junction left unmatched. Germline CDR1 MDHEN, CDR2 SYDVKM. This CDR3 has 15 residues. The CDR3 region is CASSLTGGLSEKLFF. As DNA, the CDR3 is TGTGCCAGCAGTCTAACAGGGGGCCTTTCGGAAAAACTGTTTTTT.

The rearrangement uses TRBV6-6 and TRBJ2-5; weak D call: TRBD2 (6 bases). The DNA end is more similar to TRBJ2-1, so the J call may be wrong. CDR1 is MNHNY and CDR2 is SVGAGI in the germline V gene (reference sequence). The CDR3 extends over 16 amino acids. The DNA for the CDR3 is TGTGCCAGCAGTTACTCGAATTCTGGGGGGTACAATGAGCAGTTCTTC. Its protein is CASSYSNSGGYNEQFF.

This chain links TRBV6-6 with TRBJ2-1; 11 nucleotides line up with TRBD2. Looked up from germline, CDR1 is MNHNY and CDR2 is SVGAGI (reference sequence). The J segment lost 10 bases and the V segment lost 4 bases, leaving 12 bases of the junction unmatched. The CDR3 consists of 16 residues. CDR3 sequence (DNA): TGTGCCAGCAGTTCTCCTAGCGGGAGGAACCAGGGCGAGCAGTTCTTC. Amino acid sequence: CASSSPSGRNQGEQFF.

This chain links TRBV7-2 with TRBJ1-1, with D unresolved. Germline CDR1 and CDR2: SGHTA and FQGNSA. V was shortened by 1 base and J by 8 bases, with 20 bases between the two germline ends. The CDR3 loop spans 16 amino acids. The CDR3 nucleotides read TGTGCCAGCAGCTTAGATACGCTCGGGATGCCTTACGAAGCTTTCTTT. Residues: CASSLDTLGMPYEAFF.

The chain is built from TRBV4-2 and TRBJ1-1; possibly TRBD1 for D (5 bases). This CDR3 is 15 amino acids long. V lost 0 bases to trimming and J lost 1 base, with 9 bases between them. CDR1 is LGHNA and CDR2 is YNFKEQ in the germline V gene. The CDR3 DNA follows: TGTGCCAGCAGCCAAGAGGGGACGGGGAACACTGAAGCTTTCTTT. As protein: CASSQEGTGNTEAFF.

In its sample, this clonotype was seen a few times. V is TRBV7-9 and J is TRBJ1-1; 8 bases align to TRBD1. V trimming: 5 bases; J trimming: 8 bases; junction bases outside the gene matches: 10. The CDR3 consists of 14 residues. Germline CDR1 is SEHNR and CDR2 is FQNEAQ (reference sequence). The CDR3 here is CASSDVQGAREAFF. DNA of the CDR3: TGTGCCAGCAGCGACGTGCAGGGGGCGAGGGAAGCTTTCTTT.

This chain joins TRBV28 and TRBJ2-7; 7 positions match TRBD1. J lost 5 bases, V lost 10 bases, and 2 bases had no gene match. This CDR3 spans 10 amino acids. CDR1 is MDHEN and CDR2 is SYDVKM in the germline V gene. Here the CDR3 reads CATRGNEQYF. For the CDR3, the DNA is TGTGCCACCAGGGGGAACGAGCAGTACTTC. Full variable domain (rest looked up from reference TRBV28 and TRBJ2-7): DVKVTQSSRYLVKRTGEKVFLECVQDMDHENMFWYRQDPGLGLRLIYFSYDVKMKEKGDIPEGYSVSREKKERFSLILESASTNQTSMYLCATRGNEQYFGPGTRLTVT.

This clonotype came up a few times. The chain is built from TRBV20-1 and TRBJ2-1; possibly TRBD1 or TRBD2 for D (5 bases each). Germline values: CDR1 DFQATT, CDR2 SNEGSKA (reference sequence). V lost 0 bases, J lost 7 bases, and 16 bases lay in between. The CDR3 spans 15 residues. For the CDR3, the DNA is TGCAGTGCTAGAGATCAAGGGGACCGTTTGAATGAGCAGTTCTTC. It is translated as CSARDQGDRLNEQFF.

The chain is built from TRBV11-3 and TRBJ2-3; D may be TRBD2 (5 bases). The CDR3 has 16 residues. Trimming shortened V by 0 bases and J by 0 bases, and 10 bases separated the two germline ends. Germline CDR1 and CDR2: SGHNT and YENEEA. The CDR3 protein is CASSLDLRTSTDTQYF. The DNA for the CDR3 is TGTGCCAGCAGCTTAGATCTACGGACTAGCACAGATACGCAGTATTTT.

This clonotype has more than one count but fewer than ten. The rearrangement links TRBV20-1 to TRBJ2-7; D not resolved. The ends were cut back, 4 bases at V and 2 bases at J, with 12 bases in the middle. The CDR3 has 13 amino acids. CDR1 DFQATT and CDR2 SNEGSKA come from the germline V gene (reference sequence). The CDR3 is CSATNLVTYEQYF. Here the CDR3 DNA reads TGCAGTGCTACCAACTTGGTTACCTACGAGCAGTACTTC.

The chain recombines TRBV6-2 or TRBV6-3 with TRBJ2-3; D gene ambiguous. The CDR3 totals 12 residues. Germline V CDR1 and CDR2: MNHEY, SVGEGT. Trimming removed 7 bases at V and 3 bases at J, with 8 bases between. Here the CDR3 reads CASTSGTDTQYF. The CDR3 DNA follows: TGTGCCAGCACAAGTGGGACAGATACGCAGTATTTT.

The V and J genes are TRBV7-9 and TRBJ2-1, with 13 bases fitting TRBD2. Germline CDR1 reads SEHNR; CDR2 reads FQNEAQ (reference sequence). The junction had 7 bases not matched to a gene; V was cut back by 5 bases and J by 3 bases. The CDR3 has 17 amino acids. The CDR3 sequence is CASSPLLAGGDYNEQFF. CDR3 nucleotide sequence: TGTGCCAGCAGCCCCCTACTAGCGGGAGGGGACTACAATGAGCAGTTCTTC.